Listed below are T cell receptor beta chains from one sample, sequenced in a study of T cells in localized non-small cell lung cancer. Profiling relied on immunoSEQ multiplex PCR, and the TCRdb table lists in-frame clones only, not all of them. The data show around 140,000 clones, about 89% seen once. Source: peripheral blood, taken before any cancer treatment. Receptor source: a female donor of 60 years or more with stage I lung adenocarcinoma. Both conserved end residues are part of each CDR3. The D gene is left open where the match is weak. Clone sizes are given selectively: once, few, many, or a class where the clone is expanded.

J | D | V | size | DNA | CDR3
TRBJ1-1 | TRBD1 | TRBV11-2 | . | TGTGCCACCTCCAGGGGGTTCACTGAAGCTTTCTTT | CATSRGFTEAFF
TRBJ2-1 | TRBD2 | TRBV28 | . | TGTGCCAGCAGTTTTGCGGGAGGCGGCCACAATGAGCAGTTCTTC | CASSFAGGGHNEQFF
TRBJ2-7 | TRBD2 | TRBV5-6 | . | TGTGCCAGCAGCTTCACTAGCGCCGAGCAGTACTTC | CASSFTSAEQYF
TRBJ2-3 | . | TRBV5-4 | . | TGTGCCACGCAGAGCGGGACAGCCAGGACAGATACGCAGTATTTT | CATQSGTARTDTQYF
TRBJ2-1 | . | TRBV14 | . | TGTGCCAGCAGCCCGGGACCGTTGACCTACAATGAGCAGTTCTTC | CASSPGPLTYNEQFF
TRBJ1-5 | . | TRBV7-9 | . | TGTGCCAGCAGCCGGACAGATAGCAATCAGCCCCAGCATTTT | CASSRTDSNQPQHF
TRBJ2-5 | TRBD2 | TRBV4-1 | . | TGCGCCAGCAGCCAATCGGGACTAGCGGAAGAGACCCAGTACTTC | CASSQSGLAEETQYF
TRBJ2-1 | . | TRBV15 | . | TGTGCCACCAGCAGAGACAAAAAACCTAGTGAGCAGTTCTTC | CATSRDKKPSEQFF
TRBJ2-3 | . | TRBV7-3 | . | TGTGCCAGCAGCTTAGGAGTTGGAGACACAGATACGCAGTATTTT | CASSLGVGDTDTQYF
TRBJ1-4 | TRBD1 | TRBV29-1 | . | TGCAGCGTCGTAGACAGGGTTACTAATGAAAAACTGTTTTTT | CSVVDRVTNEKLFF
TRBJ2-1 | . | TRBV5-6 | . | TGTGCCAGCAGCGATAGCCCCTCCGGCAGTCCCTACAATGAGCAGTTCTTC | CASSDSPSGSPYNEQFF
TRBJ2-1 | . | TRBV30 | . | TGTGCCTGGGCCGAATGGGGCTCCTACAATGAGCAGTTCTTC | CAWAEWGSYNEQFF
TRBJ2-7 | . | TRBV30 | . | TGTGCCTGGAGCCGAGAGGGGCCCTACGAGCAGTACTTC | CAWSREGPYEQYF
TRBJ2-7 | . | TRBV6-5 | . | TGTGCCAGCCTCGGCAACTCCTACGAGCAGTACTTC | CASLGNSYEQYF
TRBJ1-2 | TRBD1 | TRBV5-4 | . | TGTGCCAGCAGAGAGCAGGGGGCGCGTGGCTACACCTTC | CASREQGARGYTF
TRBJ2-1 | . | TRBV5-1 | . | TGCGCCAGCAGCCCATTAGCGGAAGAGCAGTTCTTC | CASSPLAEEQFF
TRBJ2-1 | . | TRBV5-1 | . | TGCGCCAGCAGCTTGTTGACCGGGTACAATGAGCAGTTCTTC | CASSLLTGYNEQFF
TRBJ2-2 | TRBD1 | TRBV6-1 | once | TGTGCCAGCAGTGAAAGGACAGGGTCCGGGGAGCTGTTTTTT | CASSERTGSGELFF
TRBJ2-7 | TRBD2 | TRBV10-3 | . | TGTGCCTCGGCGACTAGCGGGGTCGCCTACGAGCAGTACTTC | CASATSGVAYEQYF
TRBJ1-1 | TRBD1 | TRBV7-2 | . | TGTGCCAGCAGCCCGCCGGGACAGATACTTAGGGACACTGAAGCTTTCTTT | CASSPPGQILRDTEAFF
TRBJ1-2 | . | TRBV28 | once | TGTGCCAGCACCCCCGCGGGGAATCTTCATGGCTACACCTTC | CASTPAGNLHGYTF
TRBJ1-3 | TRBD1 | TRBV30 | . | TGTGCCTGGAGGCTCCAACCGGGACAGGGTTTCGCCATATATTTT | CAWRLQPGQGFAIYF
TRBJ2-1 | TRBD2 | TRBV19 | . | TGTGCCAGTAGTATAGATGCGGGAGCCAATGAGCAGTTCTTC | CASSIDAGANEQFF
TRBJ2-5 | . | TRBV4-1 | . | TGCGCCAGCAGCCAAGGCATTAGCGCAATACCAGAGACCCAGTACTTC | CASSQGISAIPETQYF
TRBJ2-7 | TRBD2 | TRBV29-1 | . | TGCAGCGTCCTCGGGGGATTAGCGGGACCCTACGAGCAGTACTTC | CSVLGGLAGPYEQYF
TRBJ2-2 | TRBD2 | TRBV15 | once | TGTGGGAAGGCGGGAGAAAGGAACACCGGGGAGCTGTTTTTT | CGKAGERNTGELFF
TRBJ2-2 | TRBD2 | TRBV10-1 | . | TGCGCCAGCCGGCCTAGCGGGACGTCCGGGGAGCTGTTTTTT | CASRPSGTSGELFF
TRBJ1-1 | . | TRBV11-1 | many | TGTGCCAGCAGGGACAGACCGAACACTGAAGCTTTCTTT | CASRDRPNTEAFF